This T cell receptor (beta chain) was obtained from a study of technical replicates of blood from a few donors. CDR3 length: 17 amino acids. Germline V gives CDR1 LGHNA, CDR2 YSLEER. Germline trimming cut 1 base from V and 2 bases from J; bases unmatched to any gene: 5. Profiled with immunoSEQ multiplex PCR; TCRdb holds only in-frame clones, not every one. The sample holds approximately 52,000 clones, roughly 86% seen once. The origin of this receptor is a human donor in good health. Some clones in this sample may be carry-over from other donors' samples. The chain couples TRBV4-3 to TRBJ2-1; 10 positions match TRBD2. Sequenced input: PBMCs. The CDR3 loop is CASSQGTSGSTYNEQFF. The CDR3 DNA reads TGCGCCAGCAGCCAAGGGACTAGCGGTTCGACCTACAATGAGCAGTTCTTC.